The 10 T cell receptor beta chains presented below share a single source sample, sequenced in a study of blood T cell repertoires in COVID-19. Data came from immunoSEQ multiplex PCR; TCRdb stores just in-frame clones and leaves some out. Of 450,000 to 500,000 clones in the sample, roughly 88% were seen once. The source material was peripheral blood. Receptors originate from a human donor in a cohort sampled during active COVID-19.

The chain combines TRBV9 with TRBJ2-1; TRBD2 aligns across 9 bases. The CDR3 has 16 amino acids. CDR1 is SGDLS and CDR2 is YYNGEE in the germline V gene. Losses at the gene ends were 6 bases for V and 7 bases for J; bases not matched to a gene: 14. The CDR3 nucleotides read TGTGCCAGCACCCCGGGGCCAGCGGGAGGTGAGAATGAGCAGTTCTTC. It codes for CASTPGPAGGENEQFF. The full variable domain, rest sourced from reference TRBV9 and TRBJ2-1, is DSGVTQTPKHLITATGQRVTLRCSPRSGDLSVYWYQQSLDQGLQFLIQYYNGEERAKGNILERFSAQQFPDLHSELNLSSLELGDSALYFCASTPGPAGGENEQFFGPGTRLTVL.

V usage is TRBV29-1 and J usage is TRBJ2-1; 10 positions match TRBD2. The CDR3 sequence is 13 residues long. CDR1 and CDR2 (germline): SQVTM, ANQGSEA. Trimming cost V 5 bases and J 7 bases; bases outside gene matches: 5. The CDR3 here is CSVSPSGRNEQFF. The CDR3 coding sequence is TGCAGCGTTAGCCCTAGCGGGAGAAATGAGCAGTTCTTC.

The CDR3 region is CASSGQGAYGYGYTF. As DNA, the CDR3 is TGTGCCAGTAGTGGACAGGGGGCTTATGGCTATGGCTACACCTTC. The V gene is TRBV19, the J gene TRBJ1-2, with 11 bases fitting TRBD1. Losses at the gene ends were 5 bases for V and 4 bases for J; bases not matched to a gene: 6. Germline-derived CDR1 and CDR2 are LNHDA and SQIVND (reference sequence). This CDR3 is built from 15 residues.

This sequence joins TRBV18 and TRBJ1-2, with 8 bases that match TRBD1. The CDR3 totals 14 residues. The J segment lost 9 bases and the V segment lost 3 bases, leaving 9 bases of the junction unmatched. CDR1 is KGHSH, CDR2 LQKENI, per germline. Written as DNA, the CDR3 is TGTGCCAGCTCACCCGGGACAGGCCCTTTAAGCTACACCTTC. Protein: CASSPGTGPLSYTF.

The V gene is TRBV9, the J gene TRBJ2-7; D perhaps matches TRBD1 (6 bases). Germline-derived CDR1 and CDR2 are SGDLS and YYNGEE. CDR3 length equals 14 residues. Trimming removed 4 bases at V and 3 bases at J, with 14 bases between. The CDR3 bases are TGTGCCAGCAGCCCACAGGGAAGAAGCTACGAGCAGTACTTC. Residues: CASSPQGRSYEQYF.

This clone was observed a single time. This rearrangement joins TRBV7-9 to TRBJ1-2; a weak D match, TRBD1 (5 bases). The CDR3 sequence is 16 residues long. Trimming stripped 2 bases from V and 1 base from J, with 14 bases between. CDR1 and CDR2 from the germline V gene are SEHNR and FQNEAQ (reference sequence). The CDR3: CASSLLGQGNNYGYTF. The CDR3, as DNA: TGTGCCAGCAGCTTATTGGGCCAGGGAAATAACTATGGCTACACCTTC.

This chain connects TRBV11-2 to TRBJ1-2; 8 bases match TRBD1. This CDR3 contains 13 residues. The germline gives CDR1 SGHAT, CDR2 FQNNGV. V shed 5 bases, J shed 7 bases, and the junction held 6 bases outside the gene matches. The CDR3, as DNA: TGTGCCAGCAGCGCGCCAGGGGGCAGTGGCTACACCTTC. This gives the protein CASSAPGGSGYTF. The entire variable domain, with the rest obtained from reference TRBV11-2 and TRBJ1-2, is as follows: EAGVAQSPRYKIIEKRQSVAFWCNPISGHATLYWYQQILGQGPKLLIQFQNNGVVDDSQLPKDRFSAERLKGVDSTLKIQPAKLEDSAVYLCASSAPGGSGYTFGSGTRLTVV.

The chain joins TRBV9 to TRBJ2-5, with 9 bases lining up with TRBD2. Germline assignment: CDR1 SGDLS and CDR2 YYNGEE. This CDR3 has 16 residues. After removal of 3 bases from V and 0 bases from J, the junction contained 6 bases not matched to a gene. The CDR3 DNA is TGTGCCAGCAGCGCAGATAGCGGGAGACACCAAGAGACCCAGTACTTC. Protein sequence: CASSADSGRHQETQYF. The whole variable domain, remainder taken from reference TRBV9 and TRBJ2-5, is DSGVTQTPKHLITATGQRVTLRCSPRSGDLSVYWYQQSLDQGLQFLIQYYNGEERAKGNILERFSAQQFPDLHSELNLSSLELGDSALYFCASSADSGRHQETQYFGPGTRLLVL.

CDR3: CASSQDSAGYYGYTF. Here the CDR3 DNA reads TGTGCCAGCAGCCAAGATTCGGCAGGGTACTATGGCTACACCTTC. The gene calls are TRBV3-1 (or the pseudogene TRBV3-2) and TRBJ1-2; a possible D gene is TRBD1 (5 bases). CDR3 length equals 15 residues. CDR1 LGHDT and CDR2 YNNKEL come from the germline V gene (reference sequence). Deletions cut 0 bases from V and 3 bases from J, with 11 bases between.

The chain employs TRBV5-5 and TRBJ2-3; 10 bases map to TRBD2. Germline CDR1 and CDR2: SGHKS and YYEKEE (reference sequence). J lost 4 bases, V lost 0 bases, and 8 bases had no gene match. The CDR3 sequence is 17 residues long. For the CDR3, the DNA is TGTGCCAGCAGCTTGGTAGCTAGCGGGAGATCCGCAGATACGCAGTATTTT. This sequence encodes CASSLVASGRSADTQYF.